This entry lists 27 T cell receptor beta chains sequenced from one sample in a study of cytomegalovirus exposure and HLA in healthy donors. Primers for the PCR totalled 60 Vbeta and 13 Jbeta. Libraries were prepared by immunoSEQ multiplex PCR; TCRdb keeps only in-frame clonotypes and omits some of them. The repertoire consists of under 150,000 clones, with roughly 79% occurring once and the leading ten covering approximately 1.7%. The sample consisted of PBMCs. Receptors originate from a woman aged 40 to 55 in good health and CMV-seronegative.

In this sample, this clone turned up once. This chain connects TRBV5-1 to TRBJ1-6, with D maybe TRBD1 (5 bases). With 0 bases removed from V and 10 bases from J, the gap between germline ends came to 14 bases. From germline, CDR1 is SGHRS and CDR2 YFSETQ. The CDR3 covers 15 residues. CDR3 DNA sequence: TGCGCCAGCAGCTTGGGCGGGACCAAGGCATCACCCCTCCACTTT. Residues: CASSLGGTKASPLHF.

This clone turned up a few times. The J gene is TRBJ2-1, the V gene TRBV27; TRBD1 matches at 7 bases. Trimming cost V 5 bases and J 2 bases; bases outside gene matches: 6. The CDR3 loop spans 15 amino acids. CDR1 MNHEY and CDR2 SMNVEV come from the germline V gene (reference sequence). Written as DNA, the CDR3 is TGTGCCAGCAGTCCTTACAGGGGTCCCTACAATGAGCAGTTCTTC. Translation gives CASSPYRGPYNEQFF.

V and J are TRBV15 and TRBJ2-7; D gene ambiguous. Trimming stripped 1 base from V and 2 bases from J, with 9 bases between. From germline, CDR1 is LNHNV and CDR2 YYDKDF (reference sequence). This CDR3 has 14 residues. CDR3 loop: CATSRGDLPYEQYF. The CDR3, as DNA: TGTGCCACCAGCAGAGGAGACTTACCCTACGAGCAGTACTTC.

The V gene is TRBV5-6, the J gene TRBJ1-1; perhaps TRBD1 as D (5 bases). CDR1 and CDR2 (germline): SGHDT, YYEEEE. CDR3 length: 15 residues. V lost 3 bases, J lost 1 base, and 13 bases lay in between. CDR3 loop: CASSYRQSPNTEAFF. The CDR3 DNA follows: TGTGCCAGCAGCTACCGACAGTCACCGAACACTGAAGCTTTCTTT. The full variable domain, rest sourced from reference TRBV5-6 and TRBJ1-1, is DAGVTQSPTHLIKTRGQQVTLRCSPKSGHDTVSWYQQALGQGPQFIFQYYEEEERQRGNFPDRFSGHQFPNYSSELNVNALLLGDSALYLCASSYRQSPNTEAFFGQGTRLTVV.

This clone occurred a few times. The J gene is TRBJ1-1, the V gene TRBV7-8; 7 bases are shared with TRBD1. The ends lost 5 bases at V and 3 bases at J; junction bases unmatched: 12. Germline-derived CDR1 and CDR2 are SGHVS and FQNEAQ. The CDR3 runs 16 residues. DNA of the CDR3: TGTGCCAGCAGCCAGTTCAAAATTACAGGGGACACTGAAGCTTTCTTT. Amino acid sequence: CASSQFKITGDTEAFF.

The chain joins TRBV5-6 to TRBJ2-5; possible D gene TRBD1, 6 bases. Germline CDR1 SGHDT, CDR2 YYEEEE. The length of the CDR3 is 12 residues. Trimming removed 4 bases at V and 5 bases at J, with 9 bases between. In DNA, the CDR3 is TGTGCCAGCAGCAACAGGGTCGAGACCCAGTACTTC. Protein: CASSNRVETQYF.

This rearrangement joins TRBV28 to TRBJ2-1, with TRBD1 matching over 11 bases. The germline gives CDR1 MDHEN, CDR2 SYDVKM. The CDR3 spans 17 residues. V gave up 4 bases and J gave up 7 bases; unmatched junction bases: 12. The DNA of the CDR3 is TGTGCCAGCAGTTCGAATCCTACGGACAGGGGGCGTAATGAGCAGTTCTTC. Translated: CASSSNPTDRGRNEQFF.

V gene TRBV19 combines with J gene TRBJ1-1; 10 positions agree with TRBD1. Per the germline V gene, CDR1 is LNHDA and CDR2 is SQIVND (reference sequence). The CDR3 length is 18 residues. The V gene end was trimmed by 6 bases and the J gene end by 1 base; junction bases not matched to a gene: 14. CDR3 coding DNA: TGTGCCAGTAGGGAGACAGGGGGCTTGTCCGCTTGGAACACTGAAGCTTTCTTT. Amino acid sequence: CASRETGGLSAWNTEAFF.

This chain links TRBV11-3 with TRBJ2-1; the match to TRBD2 covers 9 bases. CDR3 size: 15 residues. V was pared by 5 bases and J by 2 bases, with 4 bases of the junction left unmatched. Germline V gives CDR1 SGHNT, CDR2 YENEEA. CDR3: CASSASGTTYNEQFF. DNA of the CDR3: TGTGCCAGCAGCGCTAGCGGGACCACCTACAATGAGCAGTTCTTC.

Concerning this clone: The junction differs from germline at one of its ends, possibly a read error. The rearrangement links TRBV28 to TRBJ2-6, with TRBD1 as a possible D gene (6 bases). There are 19 residues in the CDR3. Per germline, CDR1 MDHEN and CDR2 SYDVKM. The CDR3 coding sequence is TGTGCCAGCAGCCCCTTCCTGGGGGCAGGGCTCTCTGGGGCCAACGGCCTGACTTTC. This codes for CASSPFLGAGLSGANGLTF. The whole variable domain, filled in from reference TRBV28 and TRBJ2-6, reads DVKVTQSSRYLVKRTGEKVFLECVQDMDHENMFWYRQDPGLGLRLIYFSYDVKMKEKGDIPEGYSVSREKKERFSLILESASTNQTSMYLCASSPFLGAGLSGANGLTFGAGSRLTVL.

This clone has just one count. The DNA of the CDR3 is TGTGCCAGCAGTTTGACCCGGGGCACCGGGGAGCTGTTTTTT. Amino acids: CASSLTRGTGELFF. V usage is TRBV27 and J usage is TRBJ2-2, with D possibly TRBD2 on 5 matching bases. This CDR3 is 14 amino acids long. Trimming removed 3 bases from V and 4 bases from J, with 9 bases in between. In germline, CDR1 is MNHEY, CDR2 SMNVEV (reference sequence).

The rearrangement joins TRBV5-1 to TRBJ2-1; D is perhaps TRBD2 (6 bases). The CDR3 totals 15 residues. V lost 0 bases, J lost 4 bases, and 11 bases lay in between. Looked up from germline, CDR1 is SGHRS and CDR2 is YFSETQ. The CDR3 is CASSLGGATYNEQFF. The CDR3 DNA reads TGCGCCAGCAGCTTGGGCGGGGCCACTTACAATGAGCAGTTCTTC.

V gene TRBV28 combines with J gene TRBJ1-5, with D maybe TRBD1 (6 bases). Germline V gives CDR1 MDHEN, CDR2 SYDVKM. CDR3 size: 15 residues. The V and J ends lost 3 bases and 2 bases respectively, with 11 bases between them. The CDR3, as DNA: TGTGCCAGCAGTTTGGGACACCCTGGCAATCAGCCCCAGCATTTT. Residues: CASSLGHPGNQPQHF.

The V gene is TRBV7-7, the J gene TRBJ2-1; 7 positions match TRBD1. V trimming: 5 bases; J trimming: 7 bases; junction bases outside the gene matches: 17. CDR3 length: 17 residues. The V gene's germline CDR1 is SSHAT and CDR2 FNYEAQ (reference sequence). The CDR3 loop reads CASSAGAFGRGRNEQFF. In DNA form, the CDR3 reads TGTGCCAGCAGCGCAGGAGCCTTTGGTAGGGGGCGGAATGAGCAGTTCTTC.

The chain is built from TRBV6-5 and TRBJ2-7; 10 positions match TRBD1. The CDR3 is 14 amino acids. V was clipped by 6 bases and J by 5 bases; unmatched bases: 7. CDR1 and CDR2 from the germline V gene are MNHEY and SVGAGI. CDR3 residues: CASRQPGQGNEQYF. The CDR3 DNA sequence: TGTGCCAGCAGGCAACCGGGACAGGGGAACGAGCAGTACTTC.

This clone turned up a few times. The chain couples TRBV13 to TRBJ1-2; D call uncertain. In germline, CDR1 is PRHDT, CDR2 FYEKMQ (reference sequence). The length of the CDR3 is 14 residues. V lost 5 bases to trimming and J lost 7 bases, with 17 bases between them. The CDR3 spells CASSPGLLGGGYTF. CDR3 coding DNA: TGTGCCAGCAGCCCCGGACTCTTGGGTGGTGGCTACACCTTC. The full variable domain, rest sourced from reference TRBV13 and TRBJ1-2, is AAGVIQSPRHLIKEKRETATLKCYPIPRHDTVYWYQQGPGQDPQFLISFYEKMQSDKGSIPDRFSAQQFSDYHSELNMSSLELGDSALYFCASSPGLLGGGYTFGSGTRLTVV.

J is TRBJ1-2 and V is TRBV6-5, with unresolved D. The CDR3 covers 13 residues. CDR1 MNHEY and CDR2 SVGAGI come from the germline V gene. V was cut by 0 bases and J by 6 bases, with 8 bases left in between. This CDR3 is CASSYSQANGYTF. CDR3 bases: TGTGCCAGCAGTTACTCGCAGGCGAATGGCTACACCTTC.

The gene calls are TRBV28 and TRBJ2-5; tentatively, D is TRBD2 (5 bases). Germline V gene lookup returns CDR1 MDHEN and CDR2 SYDVKM. The length of the CDR3 is 15 residues. V shed 1 base and J shed 2 bases, with 11 bases lying between them. This chain's CDR3 is CASSLSLGGQETQYF. Here the CDR3 DNA reads TGTGCCAGCAGTTTATCATTGGGCGGGCAAGAGACCCAGTACTTC.

The chain recombines TRBV5-5 with TRBJ2-7; D possibly corresponds to TRBD1 (6 bases). CDR3 size: 14 residues. Germline V lookup: CDR1 SGHKS, CDR2 YYEKEE (reference sequence). Trimming pared 0 bases from V and 7 bases from J, leaving 14 bases between. CDR3 sequence reads: CASSLVQGSEEQYF. DNA of the CDR3: TGTGCCAGCAGCTTGGTTCAGGGGTCCGAGGAGCAGTACTTC.

This clone came up a few times. The chain uses TRBV28 and TRBJ2-3; maybe TRBD2 (6 bases). V lost 6 bases, J lost 4 bases, and 29 bases lay in between. This CDR3 spans 19 amino acids. The germline gives CDR1 MDHEN, CDR2 SYDVKM. The CDR3 sequence: CASSSPDGGIDHVADTQYF. The CDR3 nucleotides read TGTGCCAGCAGCAGCCCCGACGGCGGGATTGATCATGTGGCAGATACGCAGTATTTT.

This clone has just a few counts. The chain links TRBV6-5 to TRBJ1-2, with a possible D match to TRBD1 (5 bases). The CDR3 spans 13 residues. The V end lost 2 bases, the J end lost 5 bases, and 9 bases lay between the germline ends. CDR1 is MNHEY, CDR2 SVGAGI, per germline. CDR3 amino acids: CASSYTGHYGYTF. The CDR3 nucleotides read TGTGCCAGCAGTTACACAGGACATTATGGCTACACCTTC.

The table lists this clone with a few counts. This chain links TRBV19 with TRBJ2-7, with D possibly matching TRBD1 (6 bases). Trimming removed 3 bases at V and 5 bases at J, with 17 bases between. Looked up from germline, CDR1 is LNHDA and CDR2 is SQIVND (reference sequence). This CDR3 has 15 amino acids. The CDR3 sequence: CASSITWGLEHEQYF. CDR3 DNA sequence: TGTGCCAGTAGTATTACGTGGGGGCTTGAGCACGAGCAGTACTTC.

The chain uses TRBV7-3 and TRBJ2-3; TRBD1 aligns across 9 bases. The junction had 3 bases not matched to a gene; V was cut back by 5 bases and J by 0 bases. Germline assignment: CDR1 SGHTA and CDR2 FQGTGA. This CDR3 region has 15 residues. CDR3: CASSQDRGSTDTQYF. For the CDR3, the DNA is TGTGCCAGCAGCCAGGACAGGGGTAGCACAGATACGCAGTATTTT.

The J gene is TRBJ2-1, the V gene TRBV28; 8 bases match TRBD2. Germline lookup yields CDR1 MDHEN and CDR2 SYDVKM. J lost 6 bases, V lost 6 bases, and 7 bases had no gene match. This CDR3 has 14 residues. The CDR3 loop reads CASSEAGAGNEQFF. CDR3 coding DNA: TGTGCCAGCAGCGAAGCGGGAGCAGGCAATGAGCAGTTCTTC.

The chain employs TRBV6-5 and TRBJ2-1; a weak D match, TRBD2 (7 bases). The V end lost 2 bases, the J end lost 15 bases, and 20 bases lay between the germline ends. The CDR3 sequence is 14 residues long. Germline CDR1 MNHEY, CDR2 SVGAGI. In DNA form, the CDR3 reads TGTGCCAGCAGTTACGCCCTAGGGGGGGACGAGGGGTTCTTC. Protein sequence: CASSYALGGDEGFF.

Worth noting for this clone: The junction differs from germline at one of its ends, possibly a read error. The V call is TRBV6-1, the J call TRBJ2-4, with a possible D match to TRBD2 (5 bases). The CDR3 sequence is 14 residues long. The germline gives CDR1 MNHNS, CDR2 SASEGT. The DNA for the CDR3 is TGTGCCAGCAAATCGTGGCAGGAGGAAAACAGTCAGTACTTC. This encodes CASKSWQEENSQYF.

The chain employs TRBV6-6 and TRBJ1-3, with 8 bases identical to TRBD1. The V gene's germline CDR1 is MNHNY and CDR2 SVGAGI (reference sequence). The CDR3 consists of 14 residues. The V gene end was trimmed by 5 bases and the J gene end by 4 bases; junction bases not matched to a gene: 4. CDR3 sequence (DNA): TGTGCCAGCAGTGGCGGGACAGGAGGAAACACCATATATTTT. This gives the protein CASSGGTGGNTIYF.